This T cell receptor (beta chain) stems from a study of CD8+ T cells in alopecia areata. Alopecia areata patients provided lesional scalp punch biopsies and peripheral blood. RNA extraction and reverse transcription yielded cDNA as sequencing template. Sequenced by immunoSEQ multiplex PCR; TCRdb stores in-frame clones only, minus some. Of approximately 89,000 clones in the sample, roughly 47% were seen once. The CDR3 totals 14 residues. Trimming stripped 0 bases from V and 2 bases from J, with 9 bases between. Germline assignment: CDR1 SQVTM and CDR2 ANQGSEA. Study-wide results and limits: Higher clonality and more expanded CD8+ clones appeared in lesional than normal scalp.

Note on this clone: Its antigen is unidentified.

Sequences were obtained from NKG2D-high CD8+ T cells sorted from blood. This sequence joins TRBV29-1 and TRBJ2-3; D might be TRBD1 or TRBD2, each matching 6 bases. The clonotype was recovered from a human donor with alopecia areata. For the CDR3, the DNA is TGCAGCGTTGAAGAACGGGGGCCCACAGATACGCAGTATTTT. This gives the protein CSVEERGPTDTQYF.